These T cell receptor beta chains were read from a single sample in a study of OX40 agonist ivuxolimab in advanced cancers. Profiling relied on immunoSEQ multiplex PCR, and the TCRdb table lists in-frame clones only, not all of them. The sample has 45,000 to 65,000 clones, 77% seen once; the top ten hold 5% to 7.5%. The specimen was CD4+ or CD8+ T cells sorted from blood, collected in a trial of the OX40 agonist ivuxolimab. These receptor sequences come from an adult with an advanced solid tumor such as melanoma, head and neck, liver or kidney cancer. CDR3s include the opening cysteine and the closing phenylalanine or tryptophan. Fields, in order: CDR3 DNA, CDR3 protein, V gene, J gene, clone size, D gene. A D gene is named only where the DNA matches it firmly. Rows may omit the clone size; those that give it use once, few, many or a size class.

CDR3 DNA: TGTGCCACCAGCAGAACCACTTTGGACAGGGGAGAGACCCAGTACTTC
CDR3 protein: CATSRTTLDRGETQYF
V gene: TRBV15
J gene: TRBJ2-5
clone size: NA
D gene: TRBD1

CDR3 DNA: TGTGCCAGCAGCCCCCGGACAGGGGGAGGTGAAAAACTGTTTTTT
CDR3 protein: CASSPRTGGGEKLFF
V gene: TRBV9
J gene: TRBJ1-4
clone size: NA
D gene: TRBD1

CDR3 DNA: TGCGCCACATACCTGGGGCCGGCGGGAGAAACTGAAGCTTTCTTT
CDR3 protein: CATYLGPAGETEAFF
V gene: TRBV5-1
J gene: TRBJ1-1
clone size: NA
D gene: NA

CDR3 DNA: TGTGCCACCAGCGAGAGGGGGGCGGGGCCCAATACGAGATTCTATGGCTACACCTTC
CDR3 protein: CATSERGAGPNTRFYGYTF
V gene: TRBV15
J gene: TRBJ1-2
clone size: NA
D gene: NA

CDR3 DNA: TGTGCCTGCCAGTCAGGGCCTACCTACGAGCAGTACTTC
CDR3 protein: CACQSGPTYEQYF
V gene: TRBV6-1
J gene: TRBJ2-7
clone size: NA
D gene: NA

CDR3 DNA: TGCAGCAAGCGGGGCAGGGACGACCCGCTCTACGAGCAGTACTTC
CDR3 protein: CSKRGRDDPLYEQYF
V gene: TRBV29-1
J gene: TRBJ2-7
clone size: NA
D gene: TRBD2

CDR3 DNA: TGTGCCAGCTCACCAGTCGGGGCCAATTCACCCCTCCACTTT
CDR3 protein: CASSPVGANSPLHF
V gene: TRBV18
J gene: TRBJ1-6
clone size: NA
D gene: NA

CDR3 DNA: TGTGCCAGCAGCTTTACAGAGAACACTGAAGCTTTCTTT
CDR3 protein: CASSFTENTEAFF
V gene: TRBV7-9
J gene: TRBJ1-1
clone size: NA
D gene: NA

CDR3 DNA: TGTGCCAGCAGCTTAGTTGTGGGGCCGGTAACCTTC
CDR3 protein: CASSLVVGPVTF
V gene: TRBV7-8
J gene: TRBJ1-2
clone size: NA
D gene: NA

CDR3 DNA: TGTGCCAGCAGTGTGTCTTATGATAGTGAAGCTTTCTTT
CDR3 protein: CASSVSYDSEAFF
V gene: TRBV6-1
J gene: TRBJ1-1
clone size: NA
D gene: NA

CDR3 DNA: TGTGCCAGCAGTGCGCACTTTTCCTACAATGAGCAGTTCTTC
CDR3 protein: CASSAHFSYNEQFF
V gene: TRBV7-3
J gene: TRBJ2-1
clone size: NA
D gene: NA

CDR3 DNA: TGTGCCAGCTCACTGCAGGGTTCTGGAAACACCATATATTTT
CDR3 protein: CASSLQGSGNTIYF
V gene: TRBV18
J gene: TRBJ1-3
clone size: NA
D gene: NA

CDR3 DNA: TGTGCCAGCTCCCCTGGGGCCAACGTCCTGACTTTC
CDR3 protein: CASSPGANVLTF
V gene: TRBV7-9
J gene: TRBJ2-6
clone size: NA
D gene: NA

CDR3 DNA: TGTGCCAGCAGCTTACAGGGGGCAGGTACTGGAGCTTTCTTT
CDR3 protein: CASSLQGAGTGAFF
V gene: TRBV7-2
J gene: TRBJ1-1
clone size: NA
D gene: TRBD1

CDR3 DNA: TGTGCCAGCAGTGGGAGCTACTACCGGGACAGGGGGGGAGAGACCCAGTACTTC
CDR3 protein: CASSGSYYRDRGGETQYF
V gene: TRBV6-1
J gene: TRBJ2-5
clone size: NA
D gene: TRBD1

CDR3 DNA: TGTGCCAGCAGCTTACCCCCCTCTAGCGGGAGGGCCGCCGAGCAGTACTTC
CDR3 protein: CASSLPPSSGRAAEQYF
V gene: TRBV7-2
J gene: TRBJ2-7
clone size: NA
D gene: TRBD2

CDR3 DNA: TGCAGCGTTAGAGCGGGAGCTCATGAGCAGTTCTTC
CDR3 protein: CSVRAGAHEQFF
V gene: TRBV29-1
J gene: TRBJ2-1
clone size: once
D gene: TRBD2

CDR3 DNA: TGTGCCAGCAGCCCTAATACAGGCGTGAACACTGAAGCTTTCTTT
CDR3 protein: CASSPNTGVNTEAFF
V gene: TRBV7-9
J gene: TRBJ1-1
clone size: NA
D gene: NA

CDR3 DNA: TGCGCCAGCAGCCATAGGGGGGTTGGGACAGATACGCAGTATTTT
CDR3 protein: CASSHRGVGTDTQYF
V gene: TRBV4-3
J gene: TRBJ2-3
clone size: NA
D gene: NA

CDR3 DNA: TGTGCCAGCTCAAGTAGCGGGAGCGGGTCCTACGAGCAGTACTTC
CDR3 protein: CASSSSGSGSYEQYF
V gene: TRBV18
J gene: TRBJ2-7
clone size: NA
D gene: TRBD2

CDR3 DNA: TGTGCCAGTAGAGTAGGGAGAGGAGGACTCTACGAGCAGTACTTC
CDR3 protein: CASRVGRGGLYEQYF
V gene: TRBV19
J gene: TRBJ2-7
clone size: NA
D gene: NA

CDR3 DNA: TGTGCCAGCAGGCGAGCAGGTAACACTGAAGCTTTCTTT
CDR3 protein: CASRRAGNTEAFF
V gene: TRBV6-6
J gene: TRBJ1-1
clone size: NA
D gene: NA

CDR3 DNA: TGTGCCAGCAGCCGAACCCAGGGTCCGGGCTATGGCTACACCTTC
CDR3 protein: CASSRTQGPGYGYTF
V gene: TRBV7-9
J gene: TRBJ1-2
clone size: NA
D gene: NA

CDR3 DNA: TGTGCCACCAGCAGAGATACGGGTAATCAGCCCCAGCATTTT
CDR3 protein: CATSRDTGNQPQHF
V gene: TRBV15
J gene: TRBJ1-5
clone size: medium-sized
D gene: NA

CDR3 DNA: TGTGCCAGCAGCTTAAGGACAGAAAGAAACACCATATATTTT
CDR3 protein: CASSLRTERNTIYF
V gene: TRBV7-9
J gene: TRBJ1-3
clone size: NA
D gene: NA

CDR3 DNA: TGTGCCAGCAGCCCCAGGACAGTACCTGGGGCCAACGTCCTGACTTTC
CDR3 protein: CASSPRTVPGANVLTF
V gene: TRBV7-2
J gene: TRBJ2-6
clone size: NA
D gene: NA

CDR3 DNA: TGCGCCAGCAGCCGGACACCGACTTCCAACACTGAAGCTTTCTTT
CDR3 protein: CASSRTPTSNTEAFF
V gene: TRBV4-1
J gene: TRBJ1-1
clone size: NA
D gene: NA

CDR3 DNA: TGTGCCAGCAGGGGAGCCTCCTACAATGAGCAGTTCTTC
CDR3 protein: CASRGASYNEQFF
V gene: TRBV6-1
J gene: TRBJ2-1
clone size: NA
D gene: NA

CDR3 DNA: TGCGCCAGCAGCTTGGTTCCTATGGGGGGCGGGTCAGATACGCAGTATTTT
CDR3 protein: CASSLVPMGGGSDTQYF
V gene: TRBV5-1
J gene: TRBJ2-3
clone size: NA
D gene: NA

CDR3 DNA: TGTGCCAGCAATCCGACAGGGCGGGATCAGCCCCAGCATTTT
CDR3 protein: CASNPTGRDQPQHF
V gene: TRBV2
J gene: TRBJ1-5
clone size: NA
D gene: TRBD1

CDR3 DNA: TGTGCCAGCAGCAGGGGACAGAACAAGGGGCAGTACTTC
CDR3 protein: CASSRGQNKGQYF
V gene: TRBV11-2
J gene: TRBJ2-7
clone size: few
D gene: TRBD1

CDR3 DNA: TGTGCCAGCAGCACAGGGCCCGAGCAGTACTTC
CDR3 protein: CASSTGPEQYF
V gene: TRBV7-2
J gene: TRBJ2-7
clone size: NA
D gene: NA

CDR3 DNA: TGTGCCAGCAGCACCAGCGGGCAAGAGACCCAGTACTTC
CDR3 protein: CASSTSGQETQYF
V gene: TRBV7-3
J gene: TRBJ2-5
clone size: NA
D gene: NA

CDR3 DNA: TGTGCCACCAGCAGAGAGGGACAGCCTAGCACAGATACGCAGTATTTT
CDR3 protein: CATSREGQPSTDTQYF
V gene: TRBV15
J gene: TRBJ2-3
clone size: NA
D gene: TRBD1

CDR3 DNA: TGTGCCAGCAACCAGTTAGCGTTAAGCTCCTACGAGCAGTACTTC
CDR3 protein: CASNQLALSSYEQYF
V gene: TRBV28
J gene: TRBJ2-7
clone size: NA
D gene: NA

CDR3 DNA: TGTGCCAGCAGCTCCAACAGGGGAGTGACTAATGAAAAACTGTTTTTT
CDR3 protein: CASSSNRGVTNEKLFF
V gene: TRBV5-5
J gene: TRBJ1-4
clone size: NA
D gene: TRBD1

CDR3 DNA: TGTGCCAGCAGTGAAGCTTGGTCTTGGGGCGACAATGAGCAGTTCTTC
CDR3 protein: CASSEAWSWGDNEQFF
V gene: TRBV6-1
J gene: TRBJ2-1
clone size: NA
D gene: NA

CDR3 DNA: TGTGCCAGCAGCGTAGAGCCGGGACGGGATTCACCCCTCCACTTT
CDR3 protein: CASSVEPGRDSPLHF
V gene: TRBV9
J gene: TRBJ1-6
clone size: NA
D gene: NA

CDR3 DNA: TGTGCCAGCTCACTCCGGATTGGAGGAGAGACCCAGTACTTC
CDR3 protein: CASSLRIGGETQYF
V gene: TRBV18
J gene: TRBJ2-5
clone size: NA
D gene: NA

CDR3 DNA: TGTGCCAGCAGCCCGGGAAGGAGCAATCAGCCCCAGCATTTT
CDR3 protein: CASSPGRSNQPQHF
V gene: TRBV7-9
J gene: TRBJ1-5
clone size: few
D gene: NA

CDR3 DNA: TGCAGCACACGACGGGACAGGGTAAACACAGATACGCAGTATTTT
CDR3 protein: CSTRRDRVNTDTQYF
V gene: TRBV29-1
J gene: TRBJ2-3
clone size: NA
D gene: TRBD1

CDR3 DNA: TGTGCCATCAGTGAGTCTCAGGGTGCGGAGACCCAGTACTTC
CDR3 protein: CAISESQGAETQYF
V gene: TRBV10-3
J gene: TRBJ2-5
clone size: NA
D gene: NA

CDR3 DNA: TGTGCCAGCAGTACAGACTTCACAGATACGCAGTATTTT
CDR3 protein: CASSTDFTDTQYF
V gene: TRBV2
J gene: TRBJ2-3
clone size: NA
D gene: NA

CDR3 DNA: TGTGCCATCGCCTTGGGCGGGGGCTACAATGAGCAGTTCTTC
CDR3 protein: CAIALGGGYNEQFF
V gene: TRBV10-3
J gene: TRBJ2-1
clone size: NA
D gene: TRBD2

CDR3 DNA: TGTGCCAGCAGTCGACAGCGGGGAACTAGCACAGATACGCAGTATTTT
CDR3 protein: CASSRQRGTSTDTQYF
V gene: TRBV27
J gene: TRBJ2-3
clone size: NA
D gene: TRBD2

CDR3 DNA: TGTGCCAGCAGTCTCGGACAAACGAATACGCAGTATTTT
CDR3 protein: CASSLGQTNTQYF
V gene: TRBV6-1
J gene: TRBJ2-3
clone size: NA
D gene: NA

CDR3 DNA: TGCGCCAGCAGCACAGGGACTAGCGGGAGCACAGATACGCAGTATTTT
CDR3 protein: CASSTGTSGSTDTQYF
V gene: TRBV5-1
J gene: TRBJ2-3
clone size: NA
D gene: TRBD2

CDR3 DNA: TGTGCCAGCTCACCAAGACAGGTCAACTATGGCTACACCTTC
CDR3 protein: CASSPRQVNYGYTF
V gene: TRBV18
J gene: TRBJ1-2
clone size: NA
D gene: NA

CDR3 DNA: TGTGCCAGCAGCTTAGTTCGTTCCTCCTACGAGCAGTACTTC
CDR3 protein: CASSLVRSSYEQYF
V gene: TRBV7-8
J gene: TRBJ2-7
clone size: NA
D gene: NA

CDR3 DNA: TGTGCCAGCAGCTCAGGGGCCTACGAGCAGTACTTC
CDR3 protein: CASSSGAYEQYF
V gene: TRBV6-5
J gene: TRBJ2-7
clone size: many
D gene: NA

CDR3 DNA: TGTGCCAGCAGCAACGGACGGAGCTCTGGAAACACCATATATTTT
CDR3 protein: CASSNGRSSGNTIYF
V gene: TRBV7-6
J gene: TRBJ1-3
clone size: NA
D gene: NA

CDR3 DNA: TGTGCCAGCAGCCAAAGCGGACAGAGGATAAACATTCAGTACTTC
CDR3 protein: CASSQSGQRINIQYF
V gene: TRBV6-1
J gene: TRBJ2-4
clone size: few
D gene: NA

CDR3 DNA: TGTGCCAGCAGCTTGACTAGATTTACCGGGGAGCTGTTTTTT
CDR3 protein: CASSLTRFTGELFF
V gene: TRBV27
J gene: TRBJ2-2
clone size: NA
D gene: NA

CDR3 DNA: TGTGCCAGCAGCCGACCTCCAGGACAGGGGAACACTGAAGCTTTCTTT
CDR3 protein: CASSRPPGQGNTEAFF
V gene: TRBV27
J gene: TRBJ1-1
clone size: NA
D gene: TRBD1

CDR3 DNA: TGTGCCAGCAGTTGGGGTTGGAATCAGCCCCAGCATTTT
CDR3 protein: CASSWGWNQPQHF
V gene: TRBV6-6
J gene: TRBJ1-5
clone size: NA
D gene: NA